The text below deals with one T cell receptor beta chain. Germline CDR1 SGHAT, CDR2 FQNNGV. CDR3 size: 13 residues. V shed 1 base and J shed 5 bases, with 9 bases lying between them. This specimen belongs to a study of blood T cell repertoires in COVID-19. Generated by immunoSEQ multiplex PCR, the TCRdb table keeps only in-frame clones and is missing some. The sample carries hundreds of thousands of clones, around 88% recorded once. Sample: peripheral blood. The V and J genes are TRBV11-2 and TRBJ2-7; D remains ambiguous. This receptor was obtained from a woman aged 25 to 45 who had recovered from COVID-19. CDR3 nucleotide sequence: TGTGCCAGCAGCTTAGGTCAAGCAAACGAGCAGTACTTC. Translation gives CASSLGQANEQYF.